These 20 T cell receptor beta chains came from one sample sequenced in a study of T cell repertoires in cytomegalovirus infection. Each CDR3 protein is one row after TCRdb ran MiXCR on the reads. The table shows about 270,000 distinct CDR3 sequences, with 22% occurring only once. Antigens of these TCRs are unknown. The sequencing used cultured PBMCs, collected from culture after CMV antigen stimulation. These receptors came from a human donor in good health (CMV status not recorded). Some clones in this sample may be carry-over from other donors' samples.

This clonotype was detected many times. The genes are TRBV7-7 and TRBJ2-2; TRBD1 might be the D (6 bases). This CDR3 comprises 14 residues. Trimming took 11 bases from V and 2 from J, leaving 15 bases between them. The germline V gene encodes CDR1 SSHAT and CDR2 FNYEAQ (reference sequence). The CDR3 spells CAVKGHPNTGELFF. In DNA, the CDR3 is TGTGCCGTCAAGGGACACCCAAACACCGGGGAGCTGTTTTTT.

In its sample, this clonotype was seen a few times. The chain combines TRBV15 with TRBJ2-5; 11 nucleotides align to TRBD2. Germline CDR1 is LNHNV and CDR2 is YYDKDF (reference sequence). V lost 7 bases to trimming and J lost 1 base; unmatched junction nucleotides: 5. This CDR3 contains 15 residues. For the CDR3, the DNA is TGTGCCACCACCCGAGGACTAGCGGGCCAAGAGACCCAGTACTTC. Its protein is CATTRGLAGQETQYF.

The rearrangement uses TRBV5-1 and TRBJ2-1; possibly TRBD2 for D (6 bases). Germline-derived CDR1 and CDR2 are SGHRS and YFSETQ. The CDR3 length is 14 residues. Trimming pared 0 bases from V and 9 bases from J, leaving 13 bases between. CDR3 coding DNA: TGCGCCAGCAGCTTGGCCCCGGGAGTAAGTGAGCAGTTCTTC. Its translation is CASSLAPGVSEQFF.

The chain combines TRBV29-1 with TRBJ2-1; 9 bases agree with TRBD1. Trimming took 3 bases from V and 4 from J; bases not matched to a gene: 13. The CDR3 length is 17 residues. Germline CDR1 and CDR2: SQVTM and ANQGSEA. CDR3 protein: CSVEVDPGQGPYNEQFF. CDR3 nucleotide sequence: TGCAGCGTTGAGGTCGACCCGGGACAGGGCCCTTACAATGAGCAGTTCTTC.

This clonotype was picked up many times. V gene TRBV7-2 combines with J gene TRBJ2-1, with 11 bases matching TRBD2. This CDR3 is built from 16 residues. Per germline, CDR1 SGHTA and CDR2 FQGNSA. The junction had 7 bases not matched to a gene; V was cut back by 5 bases and J by 4 bases. For the CDR3, the DNA is TGTGCCAGCAGCCAGTCCGGGACTAGCGGATACAATGAGCAGTTCTTC. Amino acids: CASSQSGTSGYNEQFF.

The chain has TRBV7-2 and TRBJ2-1; D uncertain. This CDR3 spans 13 amino acids. The ends were cut back, 4 bases at V and 5 bases at J, with 9 bases in the middle. Germline CDR1 and CDR2: SGHTA and FQGNSA. This CDR3 is CASSSYYHNEQFF. Written as DNA, the CDR3 is TGTGCCAGCAGCTCCTATTACCACAATGAGCAGTTCTTC.

This clonotype was recorded a few times. The genes are TRBV6-1 and TRBJ2-2; 9 positions match TRBD1. Germline trimming cut 4 bases from V and 5 bases from J; bases unmatched to any gene: 5. CDR1 is MNHNS and CDR2 is SASEGT in the germline V gene. The CDR3 sequence is 15 residues long. CDR3 amino acids: CASSAGTGLTGELFF. Written as DNA, the CDR3 is TGTGCCAGCAGTGCCGGGACAGGGTTAACCGGGGAGCTGTTTTTT.

The rearrangement links TRBV15 to TRBJ2-5; no clear D gene. The germline V gene encodes CDR1 LNHNV and CDR2 YYDKDF (reference sequence). The CDR3 consists of 13 residues. With 2 bases removed from V and 5 bases from J, the gap between germline ends came to 9 bases. CDR3 loop: CATSRTPGETQYF. CDR3 nucleotide sequence: TGTGCCACCAGCAGAACCCCCGGCGAGACCCAGTACTTC.

The chain links TRBV6-8 to TRBJ2-5; the match to TRBD2 covers 10 bases. The length of the CDR3 is 14 residues. Germline assignment: CDR1 MNHGY and CDR2 SAAAGT. V was pared by 2 bases and J by 4 bases, with 1 base of the junction left unmatched. The CDR3 reads CASSYGTSVETQYF. CDR3 DNA sequence: TGTGCCAGCAGTTACGGGACTAGCGTAGAGACCCAGTACTTC.

This clonotype has a single count. The chain combines TRBV6-5 with TRBJ2-7; D gene unclear. The CDR3 has 14 residues. Per the germline V gene, CDR1 is MNHEY and CDR2 is SVGAGI. Trimming took off 0 bases at V and 2 bases at J, with 8 bases between the two ends. The CDR3 region is CASSYSDGPYEQYF. The CDR3 DNA follows: TGTGCCAGCAGTTACTCGGACGGCCCCTACGAGCAGTACTTC.

In regard to this clonotype: This sequence may be a read error, since a much larger clone differs from it by one base. V and J are TRBV5-1 and TRBJ1-6; D unclear. Trimming removed 4 bases at V and 7 bases at J, with 15 bases between. CDR3 size: 15 residues. Germline assignment: CDR1 SGHRS and CDR2 YFSETQ. CDR3 loop: CASSHRALENSPLHF. The CDR3 nucleotides read TGCGCCAGCAGCCACCGGGCCTTAGAGAATTCACCCCTCCACTTT. The whole variable domain, remainder taken from reference TRBV5-1 and TRBJ1-6, is KAGVTQTPRYLIKTRGQQVTLSCSPISGHRSVSWYQQTPGQGLQFLFEYFSETQRNKGNFPGRFSGRQFSNSRSEMNVSTLELGDSALYLCASSHRALENSPLHFGNGTRLTVT.

V and J are TRBV2 and TRBJ2-7; 11 nucleotides agree with TRBD1. The V gene's germline CDR1 is SNHLY and CDR2 FYNNEI. With V trimmed by 4 bases and J by 4 bases, 0 bases remained unmatched. The CDR3 is made up of 13 amino acids. The CDR3 region is CASSGDRGYEQYV. The CDR3 nucleotides read TGTGCCAGCAGTGGGGACAGGGGGTACGAGCAGTACGTC.

The sample holds one count of this clonotype. V and J are TRBV19 and TRBJ1-3; 8 positions match TRBD1. The germline CDR1 and CDR2 sequences are LNHDA and SQIVND (reference sequence). The CDR3 totals 18 residues. Unmatched junction bases numbered 10, after V lost 3 bases and J lost 0 bases. The CDR3 sequence is CASSISTGARVSGNTIYF. DNA of the CDR3: TGTGCCAGTAGTATTTCGACAGGGGCTAGGGTCTCTGGAAACACCATATATTTT.

This clonotype was seen more than once but under ten times. The chain carries TRBV7-3 and TRBJ2-2; D unclear. CDR1 and CDR2 from the germline V gene are SGHTA and FQGTGA. The V end was cut by 5 bases, the J end by 5 bases, with 12 bases between. The CDR3 covers 14 residues. CDR3 nucleotide sequence: TGTGCCAGCAGCCCTTCGATTGGGACCGGGGAGCTGTTTTTT. Translation gives CASSPSIGTGELFF.

As to this clonotype: A read error may explain this, as a much larger clone is one base away. The chain links TRBV10-2 to TRBJ2-3; D perhaps matches TRBD2 (5 bases). Germline CDR1 reads WSHSY; CDR2 reads SAAADI. This CDR3 is 15 amino acids long. V shed 0 bases and J shed 1 base, with 8 bases lying between them. CDR3 in DNA: TGCGCCAGCAGTGAGTCGGGAGCCTGCACAGATACGCAGTATTTT. Amino acid sequence: CASSESGACTDTQYF.

This clonotype has ten or more counts. The gene calls are TRBV7-9 and TRBJ1-3; D is possibly TRBD1 (5 bases). CDR1 and CDR2 from the germline V gene are SEHNR and FQNEAQ (reference sequence). Trimming took 1 base from V and 8 from J, leaving 15 bases between them. The CDR3 has 15 residues. The CDR3 protein is CASSLGQSAGDTIYF. DNA for the CDR3: TGTGCCAGCAGCTTAGGGCAGTCGGCGGGGGACACCATATATTTT.

V gene TRBV20-1 combines with J gene TRBJ2-1, with D perhaps TRBD1 (6 bases). The CDR3 extends over 15 amino acids. CDR1 and CDR2 (germline): DFQATT, SNEGSKA (reference sequence). V was pared by 5 bases and J by 8 bases, with 22 bases between. The DNA for the CDR3 is TGCAGTGCTCGAAGAACAGGGTTCGGAGTCCATGAGCAGTTCTTC. Translated, it gives CSARRTGFGVHEQFF.

In its sample, this clonotype was seen a few times. The chain uses TRBV4-1 and TRBJ1-1; D uncertain. The V gene lost 1 base and the J gene lost 6 bases, with 18 bases spanning the gap. Germline CDR1 MGHRA, CDR2 YSYEKL. CDR3 size: 16 residues. As DNA, the CDR3 is TGCGCCAGCAGCCAAGTTCATGCGAACAGCCCCGCTGAAGCTTTCTTT. This encodes CASSQVHANSPAEAFF.

Turning to this clonotype: A read error may account for a junction end that differs from germline. V and J are TRBV4-1 and TRBJ2-7; 7 bases fit TRBD2. CDR3 length: 16 amino acids. The germline V gene encodes CDR1 MGHRA and CDR2 YSYEKL. CDR3 coding DNA: TGCGCCAGAAGCCAAGAGGGATGGGGGGGCTCCTACGAGCAGTACTTC. It encodes CARSQEGWGGSYEQYF.

The sample holds many counts of this clonotype. The V gene is TRBV19, the J gene TRBJ2-2; possible D gene TRBD1, 6 bases. Trimming removed 6 bases at V and 7 bases at J, with 15 bases between. Germline values: CDR1 LNHDA, CDR2 SQIVND (reference sequence). This CDR3 contains 14 residues. The CDR3 sequence: CASRAFQGHGELFF. CDR3 DNA sequence: TGTGCCAGTAGGGCGTTCCAGGGACACGGGGAGCTGTTTTTT.